This record concerns one T cell receptor (beta chain) sequence. This clonotype has more than one count but fewer than ten. This clone's antigen is unknown. No quality values exist for individual bases; no much larger clone is one base distant. The library was obtained by RT-PCR. The listed sequencing device is Illumina HiSeq 2500. TCRdb handled the public reads itself, with Q25 trimming in fastp and clone calling in MiXCR, and kept productive beta chains. Every entry covers one CDR3 protein and lists the most common genes and DNA from its rows. The sample contains about 520,000 distinct CDR3 sequences, about 7.2% of them found a single time. The ten most abundant clones make up around 13% of the sample. Deletion took 5 bases off V and 8 bases off J, with a span of 7 bases between the germline ends. In the germline V gene (reference sequence), CDR1 corresponds to DFQATT and CDR2 to SNEGSKA. Spanning cysteine to phenylalanine, the CDR3 consists of 10 amino acids. CDR3 DNA is the only sequence kept; it has 30 bases, read in frame from the first base.

This record comes from a study of response to subunit inactivated influenza vaccine (dated 2018 in TCRdb). Background on the whole study: Deep quantitative T cell receptor repertoire profiling was used in the study to track responses to a trivalent subunit inactivated influenza vaccine.

What the research found in general, with its limitations: The authors suggested that each seasonal influenza vaccination may recruit only a limited number of new T cells.

The TCR sequence derives from a man aged 50 to 69 who received an inactivated influenza vaccine. Donor details come from another sample of the same person, matched by shared clones. The sample consisted of PBMCs from blood, taken 23 months after vaccination. The V and J segments used are TRBV20-1 and TRBJ2-4; the D gene identity is not certain. The DNA is TGCAGTGCTGGTAAAGACATTCAGTACTTC. Its protein is CSAGKDIQYF.